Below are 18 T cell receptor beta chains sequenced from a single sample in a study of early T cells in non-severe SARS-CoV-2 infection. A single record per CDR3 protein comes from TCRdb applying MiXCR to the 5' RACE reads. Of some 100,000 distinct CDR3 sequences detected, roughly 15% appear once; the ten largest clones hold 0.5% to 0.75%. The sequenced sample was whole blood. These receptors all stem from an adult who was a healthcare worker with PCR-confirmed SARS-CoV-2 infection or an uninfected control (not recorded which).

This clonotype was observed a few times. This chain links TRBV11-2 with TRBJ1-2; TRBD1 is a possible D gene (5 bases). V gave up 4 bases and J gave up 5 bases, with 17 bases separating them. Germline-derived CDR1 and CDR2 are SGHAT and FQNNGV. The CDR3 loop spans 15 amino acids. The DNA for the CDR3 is TGTGCCAGCAGCTCCTTACACGGACAAATGTATGGCTACACCTTC. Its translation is CASSSLHGQMYGYTF.

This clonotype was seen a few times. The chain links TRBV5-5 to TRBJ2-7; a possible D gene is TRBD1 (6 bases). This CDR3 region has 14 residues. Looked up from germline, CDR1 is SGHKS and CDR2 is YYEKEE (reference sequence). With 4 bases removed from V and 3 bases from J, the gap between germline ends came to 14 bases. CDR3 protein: CASSGLQGNYEQYV. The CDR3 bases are TGTGCCAGCAGCGGCTTACAGGGAAACTACGAGCAGTACGTC.

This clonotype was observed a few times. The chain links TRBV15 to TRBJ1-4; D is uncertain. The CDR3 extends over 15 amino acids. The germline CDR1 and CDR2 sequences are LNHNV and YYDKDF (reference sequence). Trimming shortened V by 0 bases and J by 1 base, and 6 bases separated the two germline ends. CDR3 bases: TGTGCCACCAGCAGAGATGAAAGAACTAATGAAAAACTGTTTTTT. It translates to CATSRDERTNEKLFF.

CDR3 bases: TGTGCCAGCAGTAGGGGGACAGGGGGCCATGAGCAGTTCTTC. It specifies CASSRGTGGHEQFF. V usage is TRBV12-3 or TRBV12-4 and J usage is TRBJ2-1; 12 bases are a match to TRBD1. The V gene end was trimmed by 5 bases and the J gene end by 8 bases; junction bases not matched to a gene: 4. This CDR3 contains 14 residues.

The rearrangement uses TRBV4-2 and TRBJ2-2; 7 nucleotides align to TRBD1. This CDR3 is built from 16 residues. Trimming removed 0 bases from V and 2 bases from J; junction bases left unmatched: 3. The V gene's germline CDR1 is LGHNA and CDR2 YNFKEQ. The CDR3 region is CASSQEYRGNTGELFF. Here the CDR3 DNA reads TGTGCCAGCAGCCAAGAGTACAGGGGAAACACCGGGGAGCTGTTTTTT.

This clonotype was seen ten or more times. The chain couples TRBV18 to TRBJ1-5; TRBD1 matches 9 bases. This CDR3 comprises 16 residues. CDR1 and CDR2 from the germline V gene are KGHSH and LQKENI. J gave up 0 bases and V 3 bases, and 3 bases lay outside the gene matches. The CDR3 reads CASSPGQGPSNQPQHF. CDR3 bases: TGTGCCAGCTCACCGGGACAGGGACCTAGCAATCAGCCCCAGCATTTT.

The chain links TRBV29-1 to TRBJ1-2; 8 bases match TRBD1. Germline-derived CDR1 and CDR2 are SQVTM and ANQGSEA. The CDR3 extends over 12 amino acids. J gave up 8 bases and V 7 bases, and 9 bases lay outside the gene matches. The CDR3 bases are TGCAGCGCCAGGACAGGGAGTAGCGGCTACACCTTC. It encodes CSARTGSSGYTF.

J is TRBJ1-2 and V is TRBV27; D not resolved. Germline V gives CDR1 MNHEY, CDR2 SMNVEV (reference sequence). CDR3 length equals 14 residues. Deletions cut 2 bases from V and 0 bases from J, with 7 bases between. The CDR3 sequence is CASSLGSANYGYTF. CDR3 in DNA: TGTGCCAGCAGTTTAGGGAGCGCTAACTATGGCTACACCTTC.

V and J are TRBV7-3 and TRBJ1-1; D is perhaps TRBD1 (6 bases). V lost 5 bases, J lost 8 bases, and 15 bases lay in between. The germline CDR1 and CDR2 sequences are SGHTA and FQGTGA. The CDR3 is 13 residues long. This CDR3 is CASSIKPGVEAFF. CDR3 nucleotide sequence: TGTGCCAGCAGCATAAAACCAGGGGTGGAAGCTTTCTTT.

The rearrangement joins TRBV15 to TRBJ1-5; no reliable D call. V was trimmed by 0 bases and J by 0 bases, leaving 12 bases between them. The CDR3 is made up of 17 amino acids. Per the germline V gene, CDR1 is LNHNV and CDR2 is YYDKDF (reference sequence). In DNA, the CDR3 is TGTGCCACCAGCAGAGATCTGGCAGAGTATAGCAATCAGCCCCAGCATTTT. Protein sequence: CATSRDLAEYSNQPQHF. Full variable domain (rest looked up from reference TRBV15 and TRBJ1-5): DAMVIQNPRYQVTQFGKPVTLSCSQTLNHNVMYWYQQKSSQAPKLLFHYYDKDFNNEADTPDNFQSRRPNTSFCFLDIRSPGLGDTAMYLCATSRDLAEYSNQPQHFGDGTRLSIL.

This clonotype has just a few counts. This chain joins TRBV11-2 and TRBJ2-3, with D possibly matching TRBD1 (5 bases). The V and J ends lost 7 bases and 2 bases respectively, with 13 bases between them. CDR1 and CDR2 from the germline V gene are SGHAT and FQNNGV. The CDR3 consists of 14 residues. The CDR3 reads CASIGHQHTDTQYF. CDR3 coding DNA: TGTGCCAGCATAGGACACCAACACACAGATACGCAGTATTTT.

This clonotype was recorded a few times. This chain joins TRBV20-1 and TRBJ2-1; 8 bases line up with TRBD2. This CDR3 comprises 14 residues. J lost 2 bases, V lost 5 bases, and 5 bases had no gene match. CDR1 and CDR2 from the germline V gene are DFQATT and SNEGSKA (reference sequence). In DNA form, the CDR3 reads TGCAGTGCTTCTCCGGGACTAGCCTACAATGAGCAGTTCTTC. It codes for CSASPGLAYNEQFF.

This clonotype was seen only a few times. The CDR3 protein is CASSVAEEPYNEQFF. The CDR3 DNA reads as TGTGCCAGCAGCGTAGCTGAGGAACCTTACAATGAGCAGTTCTTC. The rearrangement joins TRBV9 to TRBJ2-1; D unresolved. Germline CDR1 SGDLS, CDR2 YYNGEE. There are 15 residues in the CDR3. The V gene lost 0 bases and the J gene lost 4 bases, with 11 bases spanning the gap.

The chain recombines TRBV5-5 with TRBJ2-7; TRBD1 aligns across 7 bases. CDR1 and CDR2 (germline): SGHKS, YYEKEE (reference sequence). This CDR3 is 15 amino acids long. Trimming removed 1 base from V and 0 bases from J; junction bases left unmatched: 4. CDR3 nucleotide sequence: TGTGCCAGCAGCTTGTTGACAGGGAGCTCCTACGAGCAGTACGTC. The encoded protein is CASSLLTGSSYEQYV.

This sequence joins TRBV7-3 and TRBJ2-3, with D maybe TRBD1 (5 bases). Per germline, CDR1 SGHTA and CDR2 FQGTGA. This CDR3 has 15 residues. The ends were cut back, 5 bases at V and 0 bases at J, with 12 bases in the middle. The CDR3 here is CASSEQGTSTDTQYF. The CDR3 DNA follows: TGTGCCAGCAGCGAGCAGGGTACTAGCACAGATACGCAGTATTTT.

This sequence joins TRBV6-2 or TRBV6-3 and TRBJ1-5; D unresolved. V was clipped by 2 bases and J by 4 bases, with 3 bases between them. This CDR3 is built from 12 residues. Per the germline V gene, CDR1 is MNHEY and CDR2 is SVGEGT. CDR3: CASSYGNQPQHF. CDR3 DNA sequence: TGTGCCAGCAGTTACGGGAATCAGCCCCAGCATTTT.

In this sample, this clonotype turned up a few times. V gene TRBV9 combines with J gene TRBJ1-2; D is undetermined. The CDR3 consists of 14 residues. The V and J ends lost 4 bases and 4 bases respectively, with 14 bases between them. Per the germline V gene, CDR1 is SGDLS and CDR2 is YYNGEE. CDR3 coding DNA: TGTGCCAGCAGCCCCCACGATGGGGTCTATGGCTACACCTTC. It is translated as CASSPHDGVYGYTF.

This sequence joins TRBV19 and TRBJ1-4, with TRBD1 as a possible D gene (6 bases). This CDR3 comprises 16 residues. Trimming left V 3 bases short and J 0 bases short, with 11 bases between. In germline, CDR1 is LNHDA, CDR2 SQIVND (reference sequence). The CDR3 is CASSMVTGATNEKLFF. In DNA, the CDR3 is TGTGCCAGTAGTATGGTGACAGGAGCAACTAATGAAAAACTGTTTTTT.